The T cell receptor beta chain under discussion was sequenced for a study of cytotoxic CD8 clonotypes in ibrutinib-treated CLL. At the level of the study: After median about 71 months, about 14 stayed in remission, about 12 progressed; responses about 25 partial, 2 complete. Study results and caveats: Public clonotypes, found uncommonly, either contracted or stayed stable on treatment. Rising at ibrutinib response, clonality subsequently fell back toward baseline at progression.

The germline V and J ends were trimmed by 6 bases and 4 bases, with 16 bases remaining between them. The CDR3 length is 15 residues. Germline loops: CDR1 SNHLY, CDR2 FYNNEI. In its sample, this clone was seen once. Antigen unknown. Sequencing used immunoSEQ multiplex PCR; TCRdb keeps in-frame clones, though not all of them. This sample has some 130,000 clones, with around four fifths found just once. This receptor was identified in a human donor with chronic lymphocytic leukemia. The starting material was PBMCs, obtained after 24 months of ibrutinib treatment. The chain uses TRBV2 and TRBJ1-3, with D possibly matching TRBD1 (6 bases). The CDR3 is CASRADSPTGNTIYF. DNA for the CDR3: TGTGCCAGCAGGGCGGACAGTCCCACGGGAAACACCATATATTTT.